Listed below are T cell receptor beta chains from one sample, sequenced in a study of cytomegalovirus exposure and HLA in healthy donors. Produced via immunoSEQ multiplex PCR; TCRdb's table is partial and in-frame only. The sample yields hundreds of thousands of clones, 90% seen once. The specimen was PBMCs. The receptors were gathered from a woman in her 30s in good health and CMV-seronegative. Both conserved end residues are part of each CDR3. D genes are given only for firm matches. Part of the rows lack a size; the others show once, few, many or a class for expanded clones.

TRBV4-3	TRBJ2-2	-	-	TGCGCCAGCAGCGAGGGTACAGGGAGCCCCCCGAGGACCGGGGAGCTGTTTTTT	CASSEGTGSPPRTGELFF
TRBV27	TRBJ1-4	-	-	TGTGCCAGCAGTTTAGACGGCAGGGTGGGTGAAAAACTGTTTTTT	CASSLDGRVGEKLFF
TRBV7-2	TRBJ1-2	-	-	TGTGCCAGCAGCTTAGCGGGGGGGGCCGATAACTATGGCTACACCTTC	CASSLAGGADNYGYTF
TRBV27	TRBJ2-6	-	-	TGTGCCAGCAGTTTATCAGGGGTACGAATTGGGGGGAAAGGTGGGGCCAACGTCCTGACTTTC	CASSLSGVRIGGKGGANVLTF
TRBV4-1	TRBJ1-2	TRBD1	-	TGCGCCAGCAGCCAAGAAGAGGACAGGACCCGATCTAACTATGGCTACACCTTC	CASSQEEDRTRSNYGYTF
TRBV5-1	TRBJ2-3	TRBD1	-	TGCGCCAGCAGCTTGCGACAGGGGGAAACAGATACGCAGTATTTT	CASSLRQGETDTQYF
TRBV2	TRBJ2-1	TRBD2	-	TGTGCCAGCAGTGTCACTAGCGGGGGTTACAATGAGCAGTTCTTC	CASSVTSGGYNEQFF
TRBV7-3	TRBJ2-7	-	once	TGTGCCAGCAGCTTTTCCCCAGGCTACGAGCAGTACTTC	CASSFSPGYEQYF
TRBV28	TRBJ2-7	TRBD2	-	TGTGCCAGCACCGGGGGGGGCGACGAGCAGTACTTC	CASTGGGDEQYF
TRBV5-4	TRBJ2-7	-	-	TGTGCCAGCAGCTTTCCCCTAGCGAACGAGCAGTACTTC	CASSFPLANEQYF
TRBV7-8	TRBJ2-3	-	-	TGTGCCAGCAGCTTGAAACTCCTAACTAGCCTCACAGATACGCAGTATTTT	CASSLKLLTSLTDTQYF
TRBV29-1	TRBJ2-6	-	once	TGCAGCGTTGCACAAGACTCTGGGGCCAACGTCCTGACTTTC	CSVAQDSGANVLTF
TRBV7-9	TRBJ1-2	TRBD1	-	TGTGCCAGCAGCTCCACAGGGGATGGCTACACCTTC	CASSSTGDGYTF
TRBV27	TRBJ2-1	-	-	TGTGCCAGCAGTTGGCGGGCGAATGAGCAGTTCTTC	CASSWRANEQFF
TRBV10-1	TRBJ1-2	-	few	TGCGCCAGCAGTGAGGATAACTATGGCTACACCTTC	CASSEDNYGYTF
TRBV18	TRBJ2-1	TRBD2	-	TGTGCCAGCTCACCACGGACTAGCGGGAGAGCGGACAATGAGCAGTTCTTC	CASSPRTSGRADNEQFF
TRBV6-6	TRBJ2-3	-	-	TGTGCCAGCAGTTACCAGAGCACAGATACGCAGTATTTT	CASSYQSTDTQYF
TRBV7-2	TRBJ2-3	-	once	TGTGCCAGCAGCTTAGCGGCGGTGGAGTCAGATACGCAGTATTTT	CASSLAAVESDTQYF
TRBV2	TRBJ1-2	-	-	TGTGCCAGCAGCCAAAAAAGGGCCGGGCTAAGCGGTGGCTACACCTTC	CASSQKRAGLSGGYTF
TRBV28	TRBJ2-5	-	-	TGTGCCAGCATGGGGGTTAGCCGGGAGACCCAGTACTTC	CASMGVSRETQYF
TRBV7-8	TRBJ2-3	TRBD1	-	TGTGCCAGCGGCGACAGGGTTGGCACAGATACGCAGTATTTT	CASGDRVGTDTQYF
TRBV28	TRBJ2-4	TRBD1	-	TGTGCCAGCAGTGATCGACAGGGTAAAAACATTCAGTACTTC	CASSDRQGKNIQYF
TRBV28	TRBJ2-3	TRBD1	-	TGTGCCAGCAGCCAAAGACAGGGTTCGCACACAGATACGCAGTATTTT	CASSQRQGSHTDTQYF
TRBV9	TRBJ2-1	TRBD2	-	TGTGCCAGCAGCGTAGTGTCTAGCGGGTACAATGAGCAGTTCTTC	CASSVVSSGYNEQFF
TRBV20-1	TRBJ2-1	-	-	TGCAGTGCCAGCGACGGGTTGCAGTTCTTC	CSASDGLQFF
TRBV30	TRBJ2-2	-	-	TGTGCCCAGCTACTGGGGCCCGTAGAAGCGAACACCGGGGAGCTGTTTTTT	CAQLLGPVEANTGELFF
TRBV15	TRBJ2-2	-	-	TGTGCCACCAGCAGAGACGCTGGGACTCCGAACACCGGGGAGCTGTTTTTT	CATSRDAGTPNTGELFF
TRBV7-3	TRBJ2-1	TRBD2	once	TGTGCCAGCAGCTCAGCTAGCGGGAGGGGCGTAGGTGAGCAGTTCTTC	CASSSASGRGVGEQFF
TRBV28	TRBJ2-1	-	-	TGTGCCAGCAGTTTGGTAGCGACCTCCTACAATGAGCAGTTCTTC	CASSLVATSYNEQFF
TRBV7-2	TRBJ2-5	-	few	TGTGCCAGCAGCTTAGGGACGAAAGAGACCCAGTACTTC	CASSLGTKETQYF
TRBV11-3	TRBJ2-7	-	-	TGTGCCAGCAGCCCCAGGGACCACTCCTACGAGCAGTACTTC	CASSPRDHSYEQYF
TRBV5-4	TRBJ1-5	-	-	TGTGCCAGCAGCTTGGGACAGGAAATTTATAGCAATCAGCCCCAGCATTTT	CASSLGQEIYSNQPQHF
TRBV28	TRBJ2-1	-	once	TGTGCCAGCAGCTCGGGCTTGGGGAATGAGCAGTTCTTC	CASSSGLGNEQFF
TRBV5-5	TRBJ2-1	-	few	TGTGCCAGCAGCTTGGGAGACAATGAGCAGTTCTTC	CASSLGDNEQFF
TRBV11-3	TRBJ2-1	-	once	TGTGCCAGCAGCCCCGGCGCGGGCCCGTACAATGAGCAGTTCTTC	CASSPGAGPYNEQFF
TRBV4-3	TRBJ2-7	TRBD2	-	TGCGCCAGCAGCCAGGGGACTAGCAGGGGCTACGAGCAGTACTTC	CASSQGTSRGYEQYF
TRBV7-8	TRBJ2-2	-	-	TGTGCCAGCAGCTTAGCGCTAGGGGAGAACACCGGGGAGCTGTTTTTT	CASSLALGENTGELFF
TRBV2	TRBJ2-7	TRBD1	-	TGTGCCAGCAGGGAGACCGGGACAGGGCGCTACGAGCAGTACTTC	CASRETGTGRYEQYF
TRBV27	TRBJ2-7	-	-	TGTGCCAGCAGTCTCGGGCCACGTAGCTACGAGCAGTACTTC	CASSLGPRSYEQYF
TRBV28	TRBJ2-1	TRBD2	-	TGTGCTAGCAGCCCCCGGTGGGGGACTAGCGCCAGTAATGAGCAGTTCTTC	CASSPRWGTSASNEQFF